The rows below give T cell receptor beta chains drawn from one sample of a study of blood T cell repertoires in COVID-19. Clones were read by immunoSEQ multiplex PCR, and TCRdb kept only the in-frame ones, dropping some. The table has around 110,000 clones, about 84% seen once; the top ten hold 11% to 15%. The sequencing sample was made of peripheral blood. The receptor source for this set is a woman in her fifties or sixties with acute or convalescent COVID-19. Each CDR3 is given without its conserved first and last residue. The size field is filled for only some rows; it gives once, few, many or a size class.

clone size: -
J gene: TRBJ2-7
V gene: TRBV7-8
CDR3 protein: ASSFPSGDSYEQY

clone size: once
J gene: TRBJ1-2
V gene: TRBV5-1
CDR3 protein: ASSLDSTNYGYT

clone size: -
J gene: TRBJ1-2
V gene: TRBV27
CDR3 protein: ASSLSWTAYYGYT

clone size: -
J gene: TRBJ1-2
V gene: TRBV5-5
CDR3 protein: ASSTTGGAYGYT

clone size: -
J gene: TRBJ1-1
V gene: TRBV3-1/TRBV3-2
CDR3 protein: ASSQPGTVNTEAF

clone size: -
J gene: TRBJ1-5
V gene: TRBV5-6
CDR3 protein: ASSRQGVSNQPQH

clone size: -
J gene: TRBJ1-2
V gene: TRBV18
CDR3 protein: ASSPRNNYGYT

clone size: few
J gene: TRBJ1-1
V gene: TRBV7-9
CDR3 protein: ASSSVLSTEAF

clone size: -
J gene: TRBJ1-5
V gene: TRBV18
CDR3 protein: ASSPRDRADQPQH

clone size: -
J gene: TRBJ1-2
V gene: TRBV27
CDR3 protein: ASSFRTGVGYT

clone size: -
J gene: TRBJ1-1
V gene: TRBV6-5
CDR3 protein: ASSRTGGDTEAF

clone size: once
J gene: TRBJ2-1
V gene: TRBV27
CDR3 protein: ASSPGWGHNEQF

clone size: -
J gene: TRBJ2-5
V gene: TRBV7-2
CDR3 protein: ASSLVRQETQY

clone size: -
J gene: TRBJ1-2
V gene: TRBV6-5
CDR3 protein: ASSFRSGTPYGYT

clone size: -
J gene: TRBJ2-5
V gene: TRBV10-3
CDR3 protein: AIRPGGAGMSETQY

clone size: few
J gene: TRBJ1-6
V gene: TRBV7-6
CDR3 protein: ASSLVGNRGSSPLH

clone size: -
J gene: TRBJ1-3
V gene: TRBV7-6
CDR3 protein: ASSLFEGAGNTIY

clone size: -
J gene: TRBJ2-2
V gene: TRBV11-2
CDR3 protein: ASIGTGGNTGELF

clone size: few
J gene: TRBJ2-6
V gene: TRBV6-4
CDR3 protein: ASSDSTASGANVLT

clone size: -
J gene: TRBJ2-5
V gene: TRBV2
CDR3 protein: ASSEARGTYGRETQY

clone size: -
J gene: TRBJ2-7
V gene: TRBV18
CDR3 protein: ASSPSGARSYEQY

clone size: -
J gene: TRBJ1-3
V gene: TRBV29-1
CDR3 protein: SVVETGTSGNTIY

clone size: -
J gene: TRBJ2-7
V gene: TRBV5-1
CDR3 protein: ASKGRTNEQY

clone size: -
J gene: TRBJ2-7
V gene: TRBV27
CDR3 protein: ASSLRTGVTYEQY

clone size: -
J gene: TRBJ1-2
V gene: TRBV7-9
CDR3 protein: ASSGIVGDGYT

clone size: -
J gene: TRBJ2-2
V gene: TRBV7-2
CDR3 protein: ASSLGTGGNTGELF

clone size: -
J gene: TRBJ1-1
V gene: TRBV5-6
CDR3 protein: ASSWDRRNTEAF

clone size: few
J gene: TRBJ2-3
V gene: TRBV6-6
CDR3 protein: ASSRVLAGGSFTDTQY

clone size: -
J gene: TRBJ2-2
V gene: TRBV13
CDR3 protein: ASSLVRGVGGELF

clone size: -
J gene: TRBJ2-7
V gene: TRBV6-5
CDR3 protein: ASSYRDTYEQY

clone size: once
J gene: TRBJ1-4
V gene: TRBV5-1
CDR3 protein: ASSLDSPNEKLF

clone size: -
J gene: TRBJ2-3
V gene: TRBV9
CDR3 protein: ASRATGLAGGPDTQY

clone size: -
J gene: TRBJ1-2
V gene: TRBV5-4
CDR3 protein: ASSPSRDSHNGYT

clone size: -
J gene: TRBJ1-5
V gene: TRBV28
CDR3 protein: ASSLSGQPQH

clone size: -
J gene: TRBJ1-1
V gene: TRBV29-1
CDR3 protein: SVVQLNTEAF

clone size: -
J gene: TRBJ2-7
V gene: TRBV21-1
CDR3 protein: ASSNLTRGRSYEQY

clone size: -
J gene: TRBJ1-1
V gene: TRBV29-1
CDR3 protein: SAWDRGHTEAF

clone size: -
J gene: TRBJ2-7
V gene: TRBV14
CDR3 protein: ASSQFPGQDGYEQY

clone size: -
J gene: TRBJ1-5
V gene: TRBV20-1
CDR3 protein: SASAGPLNQPQH

clone size: once
J gene: TRBJ2-1
V gene: TRBV29-1
CDR3 protein: SVEQTSGSSEDEQF

clone size: -
J gene: TRBJ1-1
V gene: TRBV7-9
CDR3 protein: ASSLGSAGNTEAF

clone size: few
J gene: TRBJ2-2
V gene: TRBV19
CDR3 protein: ASTTLAGGELF